The present TCR beta chain was sequenced within a study of T-cell memory formation after mild COVID-19. Study details: Largely, TCR clusters stayed within a single donor.

General study points: CD4/CD8 balance held among clones contracting day 15 to 85, and later expanders leaned CD4+. Shrinking CD4+ clones resided mostly in CM and EM, and CD8+ ones in EMRA. Several responding clones turned up in pre-infection memory, indicating that cross-reactive memory may have taken part.

As for this clonotype: Its antigen is as yet unknown.

TCRdb analysed the 5' RACE reads with MiXCR anew, one entry per CDR3 protein. The data hold under 300,000 distinct CDR3 sequences, with approximately 9% observed a single time. The CDR3 spans 14 residues. Looked up from germline, CDR1 is LNHDA and CDR2 is SQIVND (reference sequence). V was trimmed by 3 bases and J by 4 bases, leaving 12 bases between them. This sequence originates from a young man who had mild COVID-19 (a few samples of this study predate the infection). Cell type and time point are not known. Sequences were obtained from PBMCs or a T cell subset sorted from them (not recorded which). The rearrangement joins TRBV19 to TRBJ1-2; D gene unclear. CDR3 sequence: CASSIRPLFYGYTF. In DNA, the CDR3 is TGTGCCAGTAGTATTAGACCCCTGTTCTATGGCTACACCTTC.